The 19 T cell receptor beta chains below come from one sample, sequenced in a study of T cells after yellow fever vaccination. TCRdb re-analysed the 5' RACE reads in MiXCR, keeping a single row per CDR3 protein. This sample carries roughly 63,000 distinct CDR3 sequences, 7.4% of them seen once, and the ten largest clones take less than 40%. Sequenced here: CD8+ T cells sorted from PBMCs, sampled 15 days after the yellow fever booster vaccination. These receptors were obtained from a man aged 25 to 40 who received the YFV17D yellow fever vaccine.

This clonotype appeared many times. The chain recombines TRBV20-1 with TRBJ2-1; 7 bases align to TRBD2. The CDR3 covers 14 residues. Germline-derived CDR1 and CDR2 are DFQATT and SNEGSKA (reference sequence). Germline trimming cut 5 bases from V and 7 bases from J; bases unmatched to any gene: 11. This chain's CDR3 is CSAPTSGERNEQFF. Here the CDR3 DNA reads TGCAGTGCTCCCACCAGCGGGGAGAGGAATGAGCAGTTCTTC.

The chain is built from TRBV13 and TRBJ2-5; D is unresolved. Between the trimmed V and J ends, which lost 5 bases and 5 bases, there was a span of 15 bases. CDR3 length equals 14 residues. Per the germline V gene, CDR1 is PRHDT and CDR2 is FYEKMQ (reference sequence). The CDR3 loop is CASSASGLGETQYF. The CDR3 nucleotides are TGTGCCAGCAGCGCTAGTGGGTTGGGGGAGACCCAGTACTTC.

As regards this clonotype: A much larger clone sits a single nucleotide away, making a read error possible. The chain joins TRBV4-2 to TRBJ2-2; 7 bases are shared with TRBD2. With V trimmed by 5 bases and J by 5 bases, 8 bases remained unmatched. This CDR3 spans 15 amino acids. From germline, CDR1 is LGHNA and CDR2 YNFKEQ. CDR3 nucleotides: TGTGCCAGCAGCGCCAGCGGACTAGAAACCGGGGAGCTGTTTTTT. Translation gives CASSASGLETGELFF.

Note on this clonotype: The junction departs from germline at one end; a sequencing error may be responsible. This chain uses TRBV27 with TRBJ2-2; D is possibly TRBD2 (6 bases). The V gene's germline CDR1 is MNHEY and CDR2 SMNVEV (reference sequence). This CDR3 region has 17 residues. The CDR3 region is CASTQFSGTYLTGDLFF. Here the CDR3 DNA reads TGTGCCAGCACCCAATTTTCCGGGACTTATCTTACCGGGGATCTGTTTTTT.

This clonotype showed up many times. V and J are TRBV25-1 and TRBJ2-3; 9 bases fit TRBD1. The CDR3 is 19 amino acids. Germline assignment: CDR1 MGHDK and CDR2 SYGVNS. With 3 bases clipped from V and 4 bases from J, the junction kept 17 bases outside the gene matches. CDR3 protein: CASSDPFLPGTGPPDTQYF. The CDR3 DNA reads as TGTGCCAGCAGTGATCCTTTTCTCCCCGGGACAGGGCCCCCAGATACGCAGTATTTT.

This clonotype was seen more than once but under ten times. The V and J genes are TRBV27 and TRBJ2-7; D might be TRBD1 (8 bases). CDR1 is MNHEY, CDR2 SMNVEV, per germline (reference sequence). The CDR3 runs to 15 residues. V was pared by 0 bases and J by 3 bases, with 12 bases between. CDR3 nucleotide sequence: TGTGCCAGCAGTTTATCTACAGGGGGGGACTACGAGCAGTACTTC. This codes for CASSLSTGGDYEQYF.

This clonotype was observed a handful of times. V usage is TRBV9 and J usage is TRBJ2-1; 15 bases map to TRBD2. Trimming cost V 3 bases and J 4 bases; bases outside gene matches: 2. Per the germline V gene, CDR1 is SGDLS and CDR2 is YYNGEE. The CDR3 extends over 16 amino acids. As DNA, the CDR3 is TGTGCCAGCAGCGCCGGGACTAGCGGGAGGTACAATGAGCAGTTCTTC. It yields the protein CASSAGTSGRYNEQFF.

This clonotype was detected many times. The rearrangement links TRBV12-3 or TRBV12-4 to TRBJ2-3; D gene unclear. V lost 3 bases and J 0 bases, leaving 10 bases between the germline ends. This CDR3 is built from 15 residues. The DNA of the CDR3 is TGTGCCAGCAGTTTGGACGGCCTTAGCACAGATACGCAGTATTTT. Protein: CASSLDGLSTDTQYF.

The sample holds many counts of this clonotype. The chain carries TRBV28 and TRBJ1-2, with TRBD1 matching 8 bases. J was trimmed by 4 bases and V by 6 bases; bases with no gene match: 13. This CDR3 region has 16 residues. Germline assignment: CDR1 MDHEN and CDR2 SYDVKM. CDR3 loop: CASSFPLAGGSYGYTF. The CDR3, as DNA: TGTGCCAGCAGCTTTCCTTTGGCAGGGGGCTCCTATGGCTACACCTTC.

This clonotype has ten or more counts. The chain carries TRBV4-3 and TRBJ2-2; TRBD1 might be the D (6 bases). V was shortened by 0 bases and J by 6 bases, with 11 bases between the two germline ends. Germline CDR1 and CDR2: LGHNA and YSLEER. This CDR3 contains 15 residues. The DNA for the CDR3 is TGCGCCAGCAGCCAAGATCAGGGGTCGGCCGGGGAGCTGTTTTTT. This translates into CASSQDQGSAGELFF.

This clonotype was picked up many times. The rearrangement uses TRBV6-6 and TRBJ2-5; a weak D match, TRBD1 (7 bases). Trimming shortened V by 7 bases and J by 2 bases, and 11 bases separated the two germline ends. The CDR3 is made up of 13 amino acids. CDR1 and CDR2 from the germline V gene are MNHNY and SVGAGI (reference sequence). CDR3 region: CASTQGRQETQYF. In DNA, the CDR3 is TGTGCCAGCACACAGGGGAGGCAAGAGACCCAGTACTTC.

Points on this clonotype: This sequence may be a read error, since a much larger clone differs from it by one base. Here the CDR3 DNA reads TGCAGCGCTTGGGTGACTATCGGGAGCAGGAATGAGCAGTTCTTC. This sequence encodes CSAWVTIGSRNEQFF. The chain employs TRBV29-1 and TRBJ2-1; D is possibly TRBD2 (6 bases). CDR3 length: 15 amino acids. Trimming pared 7 bases from V and 7 bases from J, leaving 23 bases between. Germline V gives CDR1 SQVTM, CDR2 ANQGSEA.

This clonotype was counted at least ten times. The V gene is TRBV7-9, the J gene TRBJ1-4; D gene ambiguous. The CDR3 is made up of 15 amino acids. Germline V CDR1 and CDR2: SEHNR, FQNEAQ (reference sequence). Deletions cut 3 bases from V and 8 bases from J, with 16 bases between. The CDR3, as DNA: TGTGCCAGCAGCTTCGTTGGTTCAGACTGGGAAAAACTGTTTTTT. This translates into CASSFVGSDWEKLFF.

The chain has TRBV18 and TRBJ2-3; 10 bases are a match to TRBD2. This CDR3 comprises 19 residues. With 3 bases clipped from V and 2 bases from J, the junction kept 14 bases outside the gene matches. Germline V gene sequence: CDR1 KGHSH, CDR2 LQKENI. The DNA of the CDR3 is TGTGCCAGCTCACCCACCACACCCTCAGCGGGAGGGACCACAGATACGCAGTATTTT. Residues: CASSPTTPSAGGTTDTQYF. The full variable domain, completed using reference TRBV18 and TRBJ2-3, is NAGVMQNPRHLVRRRGQEARLRCSPMKGHSHVYWYRQLPEEGLKFMVYLQKENIIDESGMPKERFSAEFPKEGPSILRIQQVVRGDSAAYFCASSPTTPSAGGTTDTQYFGPGTRLTVL.

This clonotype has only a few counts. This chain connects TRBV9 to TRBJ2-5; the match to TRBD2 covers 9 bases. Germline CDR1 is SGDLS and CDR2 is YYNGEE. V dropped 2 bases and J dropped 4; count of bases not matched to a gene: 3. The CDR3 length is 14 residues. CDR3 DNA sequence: TGTGCCAGCAGCGTCGGGACTAGCTCAGAGACCCAGTACTTC. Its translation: CASSVGTSSETQYF.

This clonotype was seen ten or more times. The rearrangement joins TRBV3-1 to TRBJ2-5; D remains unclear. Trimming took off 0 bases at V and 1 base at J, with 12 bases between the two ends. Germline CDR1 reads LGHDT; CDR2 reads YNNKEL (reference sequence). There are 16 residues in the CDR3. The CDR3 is CASSQELGPFQETQYF. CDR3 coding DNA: TGTGCCAGCAGCCAAGAGTTAGGGCCGTTCCAAGAGACCCAGTACTTC.

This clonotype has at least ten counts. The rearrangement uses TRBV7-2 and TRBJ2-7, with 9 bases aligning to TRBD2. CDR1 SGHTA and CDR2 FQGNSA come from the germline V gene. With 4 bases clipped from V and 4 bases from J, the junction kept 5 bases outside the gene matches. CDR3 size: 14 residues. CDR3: CASSYTSGQYEQYF. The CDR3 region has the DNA TGTGCCAGCAGCTATACTAGCGGGCAGTACGAGCAGTACTTC.

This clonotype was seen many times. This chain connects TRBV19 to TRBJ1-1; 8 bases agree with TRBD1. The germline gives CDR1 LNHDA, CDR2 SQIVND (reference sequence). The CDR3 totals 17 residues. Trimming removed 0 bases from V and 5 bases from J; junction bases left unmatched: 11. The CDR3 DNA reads TGTGCCAGTAGTATAGAAGCTGGGCAGGGGGCTCCGACTGAAGCTTTCTTT. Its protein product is CASSIEAGQGAPTEAFF.

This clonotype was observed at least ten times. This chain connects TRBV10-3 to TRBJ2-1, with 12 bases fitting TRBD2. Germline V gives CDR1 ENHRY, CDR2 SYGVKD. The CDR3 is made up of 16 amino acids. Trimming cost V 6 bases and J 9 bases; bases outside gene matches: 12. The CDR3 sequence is CAISRLAGDPDFEQFF. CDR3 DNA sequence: TGTGCCATCAGCCGACTAGCGGGAGATCCCGACTTTGAGCAGTTCTTC.